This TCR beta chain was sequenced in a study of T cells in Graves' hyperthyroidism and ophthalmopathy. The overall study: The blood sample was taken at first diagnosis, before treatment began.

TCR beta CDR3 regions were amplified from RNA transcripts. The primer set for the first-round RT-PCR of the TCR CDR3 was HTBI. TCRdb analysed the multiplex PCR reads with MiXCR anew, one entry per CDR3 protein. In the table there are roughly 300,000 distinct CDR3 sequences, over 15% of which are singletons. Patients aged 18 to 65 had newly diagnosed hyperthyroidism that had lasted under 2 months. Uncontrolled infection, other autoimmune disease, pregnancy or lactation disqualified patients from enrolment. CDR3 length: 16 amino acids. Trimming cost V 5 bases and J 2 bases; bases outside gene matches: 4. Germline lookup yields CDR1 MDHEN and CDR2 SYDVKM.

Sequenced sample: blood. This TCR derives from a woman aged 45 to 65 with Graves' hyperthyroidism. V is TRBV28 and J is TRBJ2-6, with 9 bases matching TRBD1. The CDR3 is CASSRTGGAGANVLTF. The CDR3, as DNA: TGTGCCAGCAGTCGTACAGGGGGCGCTGGGGCCAACGTCCTGACTTTC.